This T cell receptor (beta chain) was sequenced during a study of identical twins. Findings of the study overall: Insertions ran lower in abundant cord blood beta clonotypes, though not in memory repertoires.

The CDR3 length is 13 residues. V was clipped by 0 bases and J by 4 bases, with 6 bases between them. CDR1 is ENHRY and CDR2 is SYGVKD in the germline V gene. This clonotype has more than one count but fewer than ten. Its matching antigen is unknown. TCRdb redid the calling of the 5' RACE reads with MiXCR, one entry per CDR3 protein. The sample consists of some 600,000 distinct CDR3 sequences, about 7.6% of them appearing once. This same sample was also taken into another study, of yellow fever vaccine responses in identical twins.

Specimen: PBMCs. The chain recombines TRBV10-3 with TRBJ2-5, with a weak D call TRBD2 (5 bases). This TCR derives from a woman aged 18 to 35 in good health. The CDR3 protein is CAISESAGETQYF. CDR3 DNA sequence: TGTGCCATCAGTGAGTCGGCGGGAGAGACCCAGTACTTC.